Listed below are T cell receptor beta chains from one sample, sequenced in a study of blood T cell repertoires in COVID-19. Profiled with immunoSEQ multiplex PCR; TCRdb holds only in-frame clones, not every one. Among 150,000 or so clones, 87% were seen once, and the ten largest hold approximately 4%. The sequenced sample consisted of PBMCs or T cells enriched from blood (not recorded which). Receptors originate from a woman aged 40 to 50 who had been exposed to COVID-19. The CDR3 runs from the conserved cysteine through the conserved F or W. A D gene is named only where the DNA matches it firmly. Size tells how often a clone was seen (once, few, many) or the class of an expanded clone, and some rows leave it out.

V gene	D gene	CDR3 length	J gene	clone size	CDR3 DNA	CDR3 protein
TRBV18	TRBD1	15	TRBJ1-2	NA	TGTGCCAGCTCACAACCGACAGGGGGCACGGATGGCTACACCTTC	CASSQPTGGTDGYTF
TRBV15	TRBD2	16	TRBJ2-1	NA	TGTGCCACCAGCAGAAAAAGCGGGACCTCCTACAATGAGCAGTTCTTC	CATSRKSGTSYNEQFF
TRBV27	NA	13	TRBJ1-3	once	TGTGCCAGCAGGTCAGGATCTGGAAACACCATATATTTT	CASRSGSGNTIYF
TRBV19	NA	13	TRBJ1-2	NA	TGTGCCAGTAACCAGGAATCAGGGCGCGGCTACACCTTC	CASNQESGRGYTF
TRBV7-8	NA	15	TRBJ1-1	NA	TGTGCCAGCAGCTCGGGTAACCCCGGGAACACTGAAGCTTTCTTT	CASSSGNPGNTEAFF
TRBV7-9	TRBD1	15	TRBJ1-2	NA	TGTGCCAGCAGCCCTATGACAGGGGCCGGCTATGGCTACACCTTC	CASSPMTGAGYGYTF
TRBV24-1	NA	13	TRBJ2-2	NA	TGTGCCACCAGCAACCAGGGGACCGGGGAGCTGTTTTTT	CATSNQGTGELFF
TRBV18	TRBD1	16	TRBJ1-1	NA	TGTGCCAGCTCACCTTCTGGTCGGACAGGGAACACTGAAGCTTTCTTT	CASSPSGRTGNTEAFF
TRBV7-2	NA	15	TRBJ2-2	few	TGTGCCAGCAGCTACACCCGGGGATACACCGGGGAGCTGTTTTTT	CASSYTRGYTGELFF
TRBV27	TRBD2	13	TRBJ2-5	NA	TGTGCCAGCAGCCAAAAACGGACTAGCGGAAACTACTTC	CASSQKRTSGNYF
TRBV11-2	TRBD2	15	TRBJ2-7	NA	TGTGCCAGCAGCTTAGGGCTAGCGGGGGGCTACGAGCAGTACTTC	CASSLGLAGGYEQYF
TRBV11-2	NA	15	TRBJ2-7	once	TGTGCCAGCAGCCCGACGACAGGCCAAGGGTACGAGCAGTACTTC	CASSPTTGQGYEQYF
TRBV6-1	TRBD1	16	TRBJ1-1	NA	TGTGCCAGCAGTGGGGAGACAGGGATAATGAACACTGAAGCTTTCTTT	CASSGETGIMNTEAFF
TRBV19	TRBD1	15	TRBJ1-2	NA	TGTGCCAGTAGTCCCCGGGACAGGGGTAACTATGGCTACACCTTC	CASSPRDRGNYGYTF
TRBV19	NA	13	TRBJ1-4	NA	TGTGCCAGTAAGGTACTCGGCGGTGAAAAACTGTTTTTT	CASKVLGGEKLFF
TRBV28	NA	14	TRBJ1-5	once	TGTGCCAGCAGGACGGGGATCGGCAATCAGCCCCAGCATTTT	CASRTGIGNQPQHF
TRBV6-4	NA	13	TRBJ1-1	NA	TGTGCCAGCAGTGAATCAGGGTTAACTGAAGCTTTCTTT	CASSESGLTEAFF
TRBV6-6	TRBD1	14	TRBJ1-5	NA	TGTGCCAGCGAACAAGACAGGGTGAATCAGCCCCAGCATTTT	CASEQDRVNQPQHF
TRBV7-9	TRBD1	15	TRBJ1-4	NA	TGTGCCAGCAGCTCCCTGACAGGGGGAAATGAAAAACTGTTTTTT	CASSSLTGGNEKLFF
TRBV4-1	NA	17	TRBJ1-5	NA	TGCGCCAGCAGCCAAGATCTAAGGGGCAGGGCCAATCAGCCCCAGCATTTT	CASSQDLRGRANQPQHF
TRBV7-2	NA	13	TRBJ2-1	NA	TGTGCCAGCAGCCTCGGGATGGCTCGAGAGCAGTTCTTC	CASSLGMAREQFF
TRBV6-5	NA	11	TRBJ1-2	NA	TGTGCCAGCAGGGGGGCGAAGGGCTACACCTTC	CASRGAKGYTF
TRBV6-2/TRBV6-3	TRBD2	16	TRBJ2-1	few	TGTGCCAGCAGTTACTCGCGGGGGGACACCTACAATGAGCAGTTCTTC	CASSYSRGDTYNEQFF
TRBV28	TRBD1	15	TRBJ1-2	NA	TGTGCCAGCAGTCCCCGGACAGGGGCAAACTATGGCTACACCTTC	CASSPRTGANYGYTF
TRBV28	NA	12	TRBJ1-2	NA	TGTGCCAGCAGTTCGGGGAACTATGGCTACACCTTC	CASSSGNYGYTF
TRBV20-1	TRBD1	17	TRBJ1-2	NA	TGCAGTGCTAGTTCCTCCTTCGGGGGACAGGTCTCGAGAGGCTACACCTTC	CSASSSFGGQVSRGYTF